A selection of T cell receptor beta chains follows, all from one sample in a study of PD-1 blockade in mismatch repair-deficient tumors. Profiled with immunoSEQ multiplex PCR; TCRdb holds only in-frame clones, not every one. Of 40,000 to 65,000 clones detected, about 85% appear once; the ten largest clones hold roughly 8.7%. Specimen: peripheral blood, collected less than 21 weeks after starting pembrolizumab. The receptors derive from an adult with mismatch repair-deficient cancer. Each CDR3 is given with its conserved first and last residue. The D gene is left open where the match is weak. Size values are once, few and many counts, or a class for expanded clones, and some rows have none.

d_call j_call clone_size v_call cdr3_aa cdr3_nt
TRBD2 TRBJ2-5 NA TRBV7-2 CASSATSGGGETQYF TGTGCCAGCAGCGCGACTAGCGGCGGGGGGGAGACCCAGTACTTC
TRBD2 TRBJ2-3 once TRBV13 CASSLGAGVVDTQYF TGTGCCAGCAGCTTAGGAGCGGGAGTTGTGGATACGCAGTATTTT
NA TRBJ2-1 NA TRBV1 CTSSQEPLAGAVGEFF TGCACCAGCAGCCAAGAGCCACTAGCGGGAGCGGTGGGGGAGTTCTTC
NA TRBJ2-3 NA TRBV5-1 CASSSLEGRVADTDTQYF TGCGCCAGCAGCTCACTCGAGGGTAGGGTAGCGGATACAGATACGCAGTATTTT
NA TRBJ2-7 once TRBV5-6 CASSYGDSSYEQYF TGTGCCAGCAGCTATGGGGACTCCTCCTACGAGCAGTACTTC
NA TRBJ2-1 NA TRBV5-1 CASTQRDQGEQFF TGCGCCAGCACACAACGGGATCAGGGTGAGCAGTTCTTC
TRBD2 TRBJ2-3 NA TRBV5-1 CASSPLAGGPDTQYF TGCGCCAGCAGCCCACTGGCGGGAGGCCCAGATACGCAGTATTTT
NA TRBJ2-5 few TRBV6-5 CASSYSDSPQETQYF TGTGCCAGCAGTTACTCGGACAGCCCCCAAGAGACCCAGTACTTC
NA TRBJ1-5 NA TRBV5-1 CASSSGTGSGQPQHF TGCGCCAGCAGTTCTGGCACGGGCTCAGGGCAGCCCCAGCATTTT
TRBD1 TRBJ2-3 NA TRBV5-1 CASSLAGQGRGDTQYF TGCGCCAGCAGCTTGGCCGGACAGGGGCGGGGGGATACGCAGTATTTT
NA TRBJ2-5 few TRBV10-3 CAIRPEGQETQYF TGTGCCATCCGCCCGGAGGGCCAAGAGACCCAGTACTTC
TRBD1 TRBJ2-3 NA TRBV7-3 CASSFQTGAGYTQYF TGTGCCAGCAGCTTCCAGACAGGGGCGGGATATACGCAGTATTTT
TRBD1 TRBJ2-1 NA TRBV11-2 CASSLVRDRVHNEQFF TGTGCCAGCAGCTTAGTCCGGGACAGGGTACACAATGAGCAGTTCTTC
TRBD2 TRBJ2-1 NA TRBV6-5 CATSLAGGPWGEQFF TGTGCCACCTCCCTAGCGGGAGGGCCTTGGGGTGAGCAGTTCTTC
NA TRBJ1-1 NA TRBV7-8 CASSLAQGGWITEAFF TGTGCCAGCAGCTTAGCACAGGGTGGTTGGATCACTGAAGCTTTCTTT
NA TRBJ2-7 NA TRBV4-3 CASSQGMAETYEQYF TGCGCCAGCAGCCAAGGGATGGCGGAGACCTACGAGCAGTACTTC
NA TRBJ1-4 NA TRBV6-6 CASGPTEKLFF TGTGCCAGCGGACCAACTGAAAAACTGTTTTTT
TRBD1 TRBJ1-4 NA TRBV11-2 CASSLGGTGGPGLFF TGTGCCAGCAGCTTAGGCGGGACAGGGGGACCAGGGCTGTTTTTT
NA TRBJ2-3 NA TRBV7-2 CASSGRRAGFGTQYF TGTGCCAGCAGCGGCCGGAGGGCCGGTTTTGGTACGCAGTATTTT
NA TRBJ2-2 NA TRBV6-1 CASSETFTGELFF TGTGCCAGCAGCGAGACTTTCACCGGGGAGCTGTTTTTT
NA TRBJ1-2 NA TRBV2 CASRYFGGNYGYTF TGTGCCAGCAGATATTTTGGGGGAAACTATGGCTACACCTTC
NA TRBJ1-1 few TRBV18 CASSPYVNTEAFF TGTGCCAGCTCACCATACGTGAACACTGAAGCTTTCTTT
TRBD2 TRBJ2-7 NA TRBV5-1 CASSLDGSGGPSYEQYF TGCGCCAGCAGCTTGGATGGGTCGGGAGGGCCTTCTTACGAGCAGTACTTC
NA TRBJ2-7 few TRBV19 CASSISTGSRGEQYF TGTGCCAGTAGTATATCAACAGGTTCTAGGGGAGAGCAGTACTTC
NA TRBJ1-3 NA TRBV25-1 CASSEYLPGNTIYF TGTGCCAGCAGTGAATATCTCCCCGGAAACACCATATATTTT
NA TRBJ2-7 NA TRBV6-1 CASERGDRRYEQYF TGTGCCAGCGAACGCGGGGACAGAAGATACGAGCAGTACTTC
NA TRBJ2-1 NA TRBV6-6 CASSKPGPLGGEQFF TGTGCCAGCAGTAAACCCGGGCCCTTAGGGGGTGAGCAGTTCTTC
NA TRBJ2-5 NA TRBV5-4 CASSVWSIRETQYF TGTGCCAGCAGTGTTTGGAGCATCCGAGAGACCCAGTACTTC
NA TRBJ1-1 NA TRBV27 CASSLDPVLTLADPEAFF TGTGCCAGCAGTTTAGACCCCGTGCTGACCTTGGCGGACCCTGAAGCTTTCTTT
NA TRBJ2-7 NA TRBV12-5 CASGPESIAEAYEQYF TGTGCTAGTGGTCCAGAATCTATAGCGGAGGCCTACGAGCAGTACTTC
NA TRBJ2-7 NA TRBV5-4 CASSRDGYEQYF TGTGCCAGCAGCAGGGACGGATACGAGCAGTACTTC
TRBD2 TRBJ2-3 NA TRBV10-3 CAIMSGRADTQYF TGTGCCATCATGAGCGGGAGGGCAGATACGCAGTATTTT
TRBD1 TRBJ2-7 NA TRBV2 CASRDRDTKQYF TGTGCCAGCCGGGACAGGGACACTAAGCAGTACTTC
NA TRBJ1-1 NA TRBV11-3 CASSFGQNTEAFF TGTGCCAGCAGCTTCGGGCAGAACACTGAAGCTTTCTTT
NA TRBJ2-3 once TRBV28 CASSLSTDTQYF TGTGCCAGCAGTCTTAGCACAGATACGCAGTATTTT
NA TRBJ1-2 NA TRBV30 CASNGGGYGYTF TGTGCCTCCAACGGGGGTGGCTATGGCTACACCTTC
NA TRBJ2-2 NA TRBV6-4 CASAGTPGTGELFF TGTGCCAGCGCTGGAACCCCGGGCACCGGGGAGCTGTTTTTT
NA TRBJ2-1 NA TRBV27 CASSPVGVGSYNEQFF TGTGCCAGCAGTCCCGTCGGGGTTGGGTCCTACAATGAGCAGTTCTTC
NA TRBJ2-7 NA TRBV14 CASSQINEQYF TGTGCCAGCAGCCAGATCAACGAGCAGTACTTC
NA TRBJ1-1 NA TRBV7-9 CASSLDREVGEAFF TGTGCCAGCAGCTTAGATCGGGAGGTCGGTGAAGCTTTCTTT
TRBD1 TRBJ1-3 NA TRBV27 CASSPGQSLGGNTIYF TGTGCCAGCAGTCCGGGACAGTCCCTGGGGGGAAACACCATATATTTT
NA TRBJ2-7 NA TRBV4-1 CASSRTLTDRPYEQYF TGCGCCAGCAGCCGAACGTTAACGGACAGACCCTACGAGCAGTACTTC
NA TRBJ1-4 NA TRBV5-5 CASSLSGGEKLFF TGTGCCAGCAGCCTTTCGGGTGGCGAAAAACTGTTTTTT
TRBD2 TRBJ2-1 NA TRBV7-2 CASIERLAGNNEQFF TGTGCCAGCATCGAAAGACTAGCGGGCAACAATGAGCAGTTCTTC
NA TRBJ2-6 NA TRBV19 CASSSGAGGANVLTF TGTGCCAGTTCCTCAGGGGCGGGAGGGGCCAACGTCCTGACTTTC
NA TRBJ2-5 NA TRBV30 CAWSGDVVTEETQYF TGTGCCTGGAGTGGCGACGTGGTAACTGAAGAGACCCAGTACTTC
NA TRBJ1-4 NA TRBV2 CASRTGNEKLFF TGTGCCAGCCGTACGGGGAATGAAAAACTGTTTTTT